The sequence of this TCR beta chain was determined in a study of blood T cells in healthy people across ages. Study-wide results and caveats: Whereas aged donors had fewer naive CD4+ cells, long-lived donors had more of them and higher diversity. PBMCs were not sorted, which prevented a conclusive comparison of naive versus antigen-experienced cells.

With a J-beta primer mix and a sample-barcoded 5' primer, a second PCR ran roughly 6 to 11 cycles. There were at least 2.5 million CDR3-containing paired-end reads obtained from each sample. Each CDR3 protein is one row after TCRdb ran MiXCR on the 5' RACE reads. The top ten clones hold approximately 20% of a sample with about 720,000 distinct CDR3 sequences, about a fifth of them seen once. Ranging in age from roughly 6 to 95, the donors were healthy Caucasian individuals from Russia. CDR3 length equals 16 residues. V was cut by 6 bases and J by 3 bases, with 18 bases left in between. In the case of this clonotype: Antigen: not known.

The V and J genes are TRBV12-3 or TRBV12-4 and TRBJ2-1, with D perhaps matching TRBD1 (6 bases). Material: blood. The TCR was taken from an older man in good health. The CDR3 is CASSPEPPRGYNEQFF. As DNA, the CDR3 is TGTGCCAGCAGCCCCGAGCCCCCCAGGGGCTACAATGAGCAGTTCTTC.